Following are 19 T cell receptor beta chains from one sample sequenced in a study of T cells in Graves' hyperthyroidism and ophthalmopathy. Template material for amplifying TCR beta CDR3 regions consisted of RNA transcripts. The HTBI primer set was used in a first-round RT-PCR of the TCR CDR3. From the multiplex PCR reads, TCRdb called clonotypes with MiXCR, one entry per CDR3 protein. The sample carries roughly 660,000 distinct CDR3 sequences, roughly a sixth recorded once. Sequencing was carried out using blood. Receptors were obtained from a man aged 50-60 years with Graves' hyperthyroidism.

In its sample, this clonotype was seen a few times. CDR3 nucleotide sequence: TGTGCCACCAGTGATTTCCGAGGGGGCGATGAGCAGTTCTTC. It codes for CATSDFRGGDEQFF. This chain links TRBV24-1 with TRBJ2-1, with 7 bases identical to TRBD1. Germline CDR1 and CDR2: KGHDR and SFDVKD. The CDR3 totals 14 residues. Unmatched junction bases numbered 4, after V lost 1 base and J lost 8 bases.

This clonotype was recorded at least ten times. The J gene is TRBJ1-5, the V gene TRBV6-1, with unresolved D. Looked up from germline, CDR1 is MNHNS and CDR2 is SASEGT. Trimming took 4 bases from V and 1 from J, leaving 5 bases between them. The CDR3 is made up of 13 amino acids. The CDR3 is CASSVDSNQPQHF. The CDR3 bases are TGTGCCAGCAGTGTGGACAGCAATCAGCCCCAGCATTTT.

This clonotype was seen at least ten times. In DNA form, the CDR3 reads TGTGCCAGCAGTTTACGTCGAGCGGGCCTACAAGAGACCCAGTACTTC. Residues: CASSLRRAGLQETQYF. The chain employs TRBV12-3 or TRBV12-4 and TRBJ2-5; D might be TRBD2 (6 bases). This CDR3 contains 16 residues. Trimming took off 2 bases at V and 2 bases at J, with 15 bases between the two ends.

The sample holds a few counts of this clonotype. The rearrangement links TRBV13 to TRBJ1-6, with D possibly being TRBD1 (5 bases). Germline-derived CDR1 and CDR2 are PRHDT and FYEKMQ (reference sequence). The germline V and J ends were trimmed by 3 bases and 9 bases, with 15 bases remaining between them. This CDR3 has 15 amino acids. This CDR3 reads CASSLKVTGPSPLHF. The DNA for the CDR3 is TGTGCCAGCAGCTTGAAGGTTACGGGGCCTTCACCCCTCCACTTT.

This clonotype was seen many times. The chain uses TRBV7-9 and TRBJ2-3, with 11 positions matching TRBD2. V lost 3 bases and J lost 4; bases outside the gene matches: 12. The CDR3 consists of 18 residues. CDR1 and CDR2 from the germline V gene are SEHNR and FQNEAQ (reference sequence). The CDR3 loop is CASSLDSRLAGRPDTQYF. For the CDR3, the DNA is TGTGCCAGCAGCTTGGACAGTAGACTAGCGGGAAGACCAGATACGCAGTATTTT.

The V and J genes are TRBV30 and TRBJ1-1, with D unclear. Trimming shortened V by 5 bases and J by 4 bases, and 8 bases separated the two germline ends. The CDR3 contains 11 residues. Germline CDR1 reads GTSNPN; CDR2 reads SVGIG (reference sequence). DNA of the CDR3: TGTGCCTGGTCCGGGCTCACTGAAGCTTTCTTT. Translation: CAWSGLTEAFF.

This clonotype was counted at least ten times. The CDR3 spells CASSAGTGSLTNEKLFF. The DNA of the CDR3 is TGTGCCAGCAGCGCCGGGACAGGGAGTCTGACTAATGAAAAACTGTTTTTT. The chain uses TRBV12-3 or TRBV12-4 and TRBJ1-4, with 9 bases matching TRBD1. This CDR3 has 17 amino acids. J lost 2 bases, V lost 6 bases, and 10 bases had no gene match.

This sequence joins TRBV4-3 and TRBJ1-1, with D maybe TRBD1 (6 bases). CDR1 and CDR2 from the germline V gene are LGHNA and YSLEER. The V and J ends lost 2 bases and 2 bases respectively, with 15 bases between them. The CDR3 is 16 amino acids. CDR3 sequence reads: CASSQITRGGNTEAFF. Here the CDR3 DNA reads TGCGCCAGCAGCCAAATTACCAGGGGAGGAAACACTGAAGCTTTCTTT.

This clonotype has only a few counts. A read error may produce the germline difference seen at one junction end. The CDR3 spells CASRQGWDQSQHF. The CDR3 bases are TGTGCCAGCAGGCAGGGGTGGGATCAGTCCCAGCATTTT. The rearrangement joins TRBV6-2 or TRBV6-3 to TRBJ1-5; D is perhaps TRBD1 (6 bases). The CDR3 sequence is 13 residues long. Germline lookup yields CDR1 MNHEY and CDR2 SVGEGT.

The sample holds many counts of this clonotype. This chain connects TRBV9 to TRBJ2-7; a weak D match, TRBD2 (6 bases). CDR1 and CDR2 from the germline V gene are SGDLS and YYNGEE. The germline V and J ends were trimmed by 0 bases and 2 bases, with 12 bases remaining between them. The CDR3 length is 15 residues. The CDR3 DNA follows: TGTGCCAGCAGCGTAGGGGGAGGCAGCCCCTACGAGCAGTACTTC. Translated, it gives CASSVGGGSPYEQYF.

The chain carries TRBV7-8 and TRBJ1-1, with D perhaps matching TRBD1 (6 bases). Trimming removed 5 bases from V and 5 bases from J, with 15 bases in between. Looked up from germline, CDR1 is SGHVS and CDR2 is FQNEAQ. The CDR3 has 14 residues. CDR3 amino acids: CASSLHRVTTEAFF. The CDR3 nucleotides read TGTGCCAGCAGCCTGCACAGGGTAACAACTGAAGCTTTCTTT.

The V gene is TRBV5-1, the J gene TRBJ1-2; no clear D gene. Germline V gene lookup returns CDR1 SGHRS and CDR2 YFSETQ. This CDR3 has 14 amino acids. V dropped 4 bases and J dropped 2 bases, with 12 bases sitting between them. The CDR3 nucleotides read TGCGCCAGCAGCACGGGATCCGGGAACTATGGCTACACCTTC. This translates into CASSTGSGNYGYTF. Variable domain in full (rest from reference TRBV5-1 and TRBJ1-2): KAGVTQTPRYLIKTRGQQVTLSCSPISGHRSVSWYQQTPGQGLQFLFEYFSETQRNKGNFPGRFSGRQFSNSRSEMNVSTLELGDSALYLCASSTGSGNYGYTFGSGTRLTVV.

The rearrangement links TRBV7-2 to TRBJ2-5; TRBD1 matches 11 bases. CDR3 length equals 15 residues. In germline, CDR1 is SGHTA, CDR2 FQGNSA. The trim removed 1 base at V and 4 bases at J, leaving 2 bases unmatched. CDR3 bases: TGTGCCAGCAGCTTAGGGGGGACAGGGGGAGAGACCCAGTACTTC. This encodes CASSLGGTGGETQYF.

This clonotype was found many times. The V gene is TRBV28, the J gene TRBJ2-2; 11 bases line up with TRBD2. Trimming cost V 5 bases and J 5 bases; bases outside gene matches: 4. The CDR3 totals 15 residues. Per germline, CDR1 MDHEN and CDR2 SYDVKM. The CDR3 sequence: CASSPGTSGTGELFF. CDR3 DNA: TGTGCCAGCAGTCCCGGGACTAGCGGTACCGGGGAGCTGTTTTTT.

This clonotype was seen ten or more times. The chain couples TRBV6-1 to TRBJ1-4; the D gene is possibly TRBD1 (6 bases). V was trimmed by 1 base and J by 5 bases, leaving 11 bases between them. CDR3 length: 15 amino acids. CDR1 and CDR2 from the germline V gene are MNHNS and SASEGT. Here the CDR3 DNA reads TGTGCCAGCAGTGAAGGCGGGGGCGGCAATGAAAAACTGTTTTTT. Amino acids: CASSEGGGGNEKLFF.

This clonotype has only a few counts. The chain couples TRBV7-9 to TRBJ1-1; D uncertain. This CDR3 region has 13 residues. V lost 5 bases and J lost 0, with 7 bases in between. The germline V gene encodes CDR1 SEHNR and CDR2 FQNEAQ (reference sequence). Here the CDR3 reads CASSPVMNTEAFF. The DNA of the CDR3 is TGTGCCAGCAGCCCCGTGATGAACACTGAAGCTTTCTTT.

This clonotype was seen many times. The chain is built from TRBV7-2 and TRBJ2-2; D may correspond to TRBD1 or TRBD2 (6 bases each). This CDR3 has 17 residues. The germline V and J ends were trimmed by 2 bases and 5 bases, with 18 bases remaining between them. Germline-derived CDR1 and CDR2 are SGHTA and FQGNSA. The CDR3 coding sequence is TGTGCCAGCAGCTTATCGGGGGCCTTTATAAGAACCGGGGAGCTGTTTTTT. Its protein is CASSLSGAFIRTGELFF.

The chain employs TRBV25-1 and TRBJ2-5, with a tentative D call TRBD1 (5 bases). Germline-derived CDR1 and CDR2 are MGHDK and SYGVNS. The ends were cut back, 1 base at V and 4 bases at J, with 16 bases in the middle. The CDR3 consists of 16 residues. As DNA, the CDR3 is TGTGCCAGCAGTGAATCCTGGGCAGGGCAGGGAGAGACCCAGTACTTC. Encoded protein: CASSESWAGQGETQYF.

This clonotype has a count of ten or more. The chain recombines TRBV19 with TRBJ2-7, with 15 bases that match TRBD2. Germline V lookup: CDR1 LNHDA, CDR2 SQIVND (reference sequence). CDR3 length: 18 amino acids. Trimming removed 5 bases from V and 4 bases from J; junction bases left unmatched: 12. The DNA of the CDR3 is TGTGCCAGTAGTTCCTCCGGGACTAGCGGGAGGTATCGGTACGAGCAGTACTTC. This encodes CASSSSGTSGRYRYEQYF. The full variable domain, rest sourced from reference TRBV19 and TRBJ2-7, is DGGITQSPKYLFRKEGQNVTLSCEQNLNHDAMYWYRQDPGQGLRLIYYSQIVNDFQKGDIAEGYSVSREKKESFPLTVTSAQKNPTAFYLCASSSSGTSGRYRYEQYFGPGTRLTVT.